These 30 T cell receptor beta chains originate from one sample sequenced in a study of CD8+ T cells in alopecia areata. It was cDNA, reverse transcribed from extracted RNA, that served as the sequencing template. Method: immunoSEQ multiplex PCR; TCRdb's copy keeps in-frame clones and lacks some. The sample includes 100,000 to 130,000 clones, around 59% seen only once; the top ten take under 25%. The specimen sequenced was CD8+ T cells sorted from blood. These receptors were obtained from a human donor in good health.

The chain has TRBV27 and TRBJ1-1; D perhaps matches TRBD1 (5 bases). Germline lookup yields CDR1 MNHEY and CDR2 SMNVEV (reference sequence). Trimming left V 2 bases short and J 1 base short, with 14 bases between. The CDR3 has 16 residues. The DNA for the CDR3 is TGTGCCAGCAGTTTAATAGGTGGCAGGGAGAACACTGAAGCTTTCTTT. Protein product: CASSLIGGRENTEAFF.

A note on this clone: Other nucleotide sequences from this sample produce the same CDR3. The chain is built from TRBV5-1 and TRBJ1-1; D remains unclear. Germline values: CDR1 SGHRS, CDR2 YFSETQ. This CDR3 spans 11 amino acids. V shed 0 bases and J shed 4 bases, with 1 base lying between them. The chain's CDR3 is CASSLGTEAFF. CDR3 nucleotides: TGCGCCAGCAGCTTGGGCACTGAAGCTTTCTTT.

The V gene is TRBV6-5, the J gene TRBJ2-7; 9 positions match TRBD1. The CDR3 spans 14 residues. Germline lookup yields CDR1 MNHEY and CDR2 SVGAGI. Losses at the gene ends were 8 bases for V and 4 bases for J; bases not matched to a gene: 9. DNA for the CDR3: TGTGCCAGCGGAAGAACAGGGGGCTATTACGAGCAGTACTTC. Its protein is CASGRTGGYYEQYF.

This rearrangement joins TRBV30 to TRBJ2-2; a weak D match, TRBD1 (5 bases). This CDR3 contains 14 residues. In germline, CDR1 is GTSNPN, CDR2 SVGIG (reference sequence). Trimming stripped 0 bases from V and 4 bases from J, with 9 bases between. This chain's CDR3 is CAWSVQGVTGELFF. CDR3 nucleotide sequence: TGTGCCTGGAGTGTACAAGGGGTCACCGGGGAGCTGTTTTTT. Drawing the rest from reference TRBV30 and TRBJ2-2, the complete variable domain is SQTIHQWPATLVQPVGSPLSLECTVEGTSNPNLYWYRQAAGRGLQLLFYSVGIGQISSEVPQNLSASRPQDRQFILSSKKLLLSDSGFYLCAWSVQGVTGELFFGEGSRLTVL.

The chain joins TRBV20-1 to TRBJ1-1, with D perhaps matching TRBD1 (5 bases). The ends were cut back, 7 bases at V and 7 bases at J, with 10 bases in the middle. The CDR3 totals 10 residues. Per germline, CDR1 DFQATT and CDR2 SNEGSKA (reference sequence). The CDR3 here is CSVRRGEAFF. The CDR3 nucleotides read TGCAGTGTCCGGAGGGGTGAAGCTTTCTTT.

V gene TRBV7-8 combines with J gene TRBJ2-7, with 8 positions matching TRBD1. The ends lost 5 bases at V and 0 bases at J; junction bases unmatched: 6. This CDR3 region has 15 residues. Looked up from germline, CDR1 is SGHVS and CDR2 is FQNEAQ. CDR3 sequence (DNA): TGTGCCAGCAGCGACCGGGACAGGCTCTCCTACGAGCAGTACTTC. Its translation is CASSDRDRLSYEQYF.

In the case of this clone: The sample has other DNA sequences that encode this CDR3 too. This chain uses TRBV7-9 with TRBJ2-2; D not resolved. Trimming cost V 5 bases and J 2 bases, with 6 bases left between them. The CDR3 contains 13 residues. CDR1 and CDR2 (germline): SEHNR, FQNEAQ (reference sequence). The CDR3 sequence: CASSLLNTGELFF. CDR3 DNA: TGTGCCAGCAGCCTCCTAAACACCGGGGAGCTGTTTTTT.

J is TRBJ2-7 and V is TRBV19, with a tentative D call TRBD2 (6 bases). Trimming removed 8 bases from V and 8 bases from J, with 19 bases in between. The CDR3 runs to 13 residues. Germline V gene sequence: CDR1 LNHDA, CDR2 SQIVND (reference sequence). The CDR3 reads CASSLEEGSKQYF. In DNA form, the CDR3 reads TGTGCCAGTTCCCTCGAGGAGGGAAGTAAGCAGTACTTC.

The CDR3 coding sequence is TGTGCCAGTACCCTAGACGTGTACGCTGAAGCTTTCTTT. Protein product: CASTLDVYAEAFF. The chain couples TRBV19 to TRBJ1-1; D remains ambiguous. V lost 7 bases, J lost 6 bases, and 15 bases lay in between. Germline values: CDR1 LNHDA, CDR2 SQIVND (reference sequence). CDR3 length: 13 residues. Full variable domain (rest looked up from reference TRBV19 and TRBJ1-1): DGGITQSPKYLFRKEGQNVTLSCEQNLNHDAMYWYRQDPGQGLRLIYYSQIVNDFQKGDIAEGYSVSREKKESFPLTVTSAQKNPTAFYLCASTLDVYAEAFFGQGTRLTVV.

This chain links TRBV7-8 with TRBJ1-1; weak D call: TRBD1 (6 bases). The CDR3 spans 14 residues. The germline V gene has CDR1 SGHVS and CDR2 FQNEAQ. Trimming left V 4 bases short and J 5 bases short, with 14 bases between. CDR3 protein: CASSSSNRGTEAFF. CDR3 coding DNA: TGTGCCAGCAGCTCGAGCAATAGGGGGACTGAAGCTTTCTTT.

This clone occurred a few times. This chain uses TRBV19 with TRBJ1-2; unclear D gene. This CDR3 region has 13 residues. CDR1 is LNHDA, CDR2 SQIVND, per germline (reference sequence). V lost 6 bases and J 2 bases, leaving 10 bases between the germline ends. The CDR3 reads CASRGVNNYGYTF. The CDR3 bases are TGTGCCAGTAGGGGAGTCAACAACTATGGCTACACCTTC. Full variable domain (outside the CDR3, taken from reference TRBV19 and TRBJ1-2): DGGITQSPKYLFRKEGQNVTLSCEQNLNHDAMYWYRQDPGQGLRLIYYSQIVNDFQKGDIAEGYSVSREKKESFPLTVTSAQKNPTAFYLCASRGVNNYGYTFGSGTRLTVV.

The CDR3: CASSIRQIDQPQHF. For the CDR3, the DNA is TGTGCCAGTAGTATTAGGCAGATCGATCAGCCCCAGCATTTT. This chain uses TRBV19 with TRBJ1-5, with D unclear. Germline V gene data show CDR1 as LNHDA and CDR2 as SQIVND (reference sequence). Trimming left V 3 bases short and J 5 bases short, with 11 bases between. CDR3 length: 14 residues.

The CDR3 nucleotides are TGTGCCAGCAGCGCGCTGACAGGGATAAACACTGAAGCTTTCTTT. This encodes CASSALTGINTEAFF. The chain couples TRBV9 to TRBJ1-1, with 7 nucleotides matching TRBD1. The V gene's germline CDR1 is SGDLS and CDR2 YYNGEE. The CDR3 is made up of 15 amino acids. The V gene end was trimmed by 3 bases and the J gene end by 2 bases; junction bases not matched to a gene: 7.

The chain links TRBV28 to TRBJ1-5; the D is unclear. The CDR3 is made up of 19 amino acids. Per the germline V gene, CDR1 is MDHEN and CDR2 is SYDVKM. Trimming took off 6 bases at V and 0 bases at J, with 24 bases between the two ends. The CDR3 protein is CASSPLIPMAVYSNQPQHF. The CDR3 DNA follows: TGTGCCAGCAGCCCGCTAATCCCAATGGCGGTCTATAGCAATCAGCCCCAGCATTTT.

The sample holds one count of this clone. The chain has TRBV27 and TRBJ2-5; 9 bases match TRBD2. Germline loops: CDR1 MNHEY, CDR2 SMNVEV (reference sequence). After removal of 6 bases from V and 3 bases from J, the junction contained 5 bases not matched to a gene. This CDR3 contains 14 residues. CDR3 in DNA: TGTGCCAGCAGATACATAGCGGGGGAAGAGACCCAGTACTTC. Residues: CASRYIAGEETQYF.

This clone was recorded a few times. V and J are TRBV19 and TRBJ1-1, with TRBD1 matching over 7 bases. With 5 bases clipped from V and 0 bases from J, the junction kept 6 bases outside the gene matches. CDR1 LNHDA and CDR2 SQIVND come from the germline V gene (reference sequence). The CDR3 contains 15 residues. CDR3 amino acids: CASSPRQGLNTEAFF. The CDR3 region has the DNA TGTGCCAGTAGTCCCCGACAGGGTTTGAACACTGAAGCTTTCTTT.

This clone was detected once. The chain links TRBV5-1 to TRBJ2-7; D is ambiguous. The CDR3 covers 12 residues. The V end was cut by 3 bases, the J end by 2 bases, with 6 bases between. Germline CDR1 is SGHRS and CDR2 is YFSETQ. CDR3 DNA sequence: TGCGCCAGCAGCTCATCAACCTACGAGCAGTACTTC. Its protein is CASSSSTYEQYF.

This clone has just a few counts. V and J are TRBV23-1 and TRBJ2-7; 7 positions match TRBD1. TRBV23-1 is an open reading frame whose function is uncertain. The CDR3 contains 16 residues. After removal of 4 bases from V and 5 bases from J, the junction contained 14 bases not matched to a gene. This CDR3 is CASSPQTGPIRDEQYF. The CDR3 DNA reads as TGCGCCAGCAGTCCCCAGACAGGGCCGATCAGGGACGAGCAGTACTTC.

This chain uses TRBV29-1 with TRBJ1-4; D not resolved. Trimming stripped 5 bases from V and 8 bases from J, with 18 bases between. The CDR3 covers 14 residues. Germline V CDR1 and CDR2: SQVTM, ANQGSEA. CDR3 sequence (DNA): TGCAGCGTTCCCGGCGGCAATGCGGCAGAAAAACTGTTTTTT. It translates to CSVPGGNAAEKLFF.

This clone is classed as medium-sized. The rearrangement uses TRBV9 and TRBJ1-6; no definite D call. Trimming removed 4 bases from V and 6 bases from J, with 17 bases in between. CDR3 length: 16 residues. Germline lookup yields CDR1 SGDLS and CDR2 YYNGEE. The CDR3 sequence is CASSPNFEGGNSPLHF. DNA of the CDR3: TGTGCCAGCAGCCCCAACTTTGAGGGCGGTAATTCACCCCTCCACTTT. Full variable domain (missing parts from reference TRBV9 and TRBJ1-6): DSGVTQTPKHLITATGQRVTLRCSPRSGDLSVYWYQQSLDQGLQFLIQYYNGEERAKGNILERFSAQQFPDLHSELNLSSLELGDSALYFCASSPNFEGGNSPLHFGNGTRLTVT.

The chain couples TRBV23-1 to TRBJ2-7; D is uncertain. TRBV23-1 is known as an ORF, though its function is uncertain. This CDR3 comprises 15 residues. The germline V and J ends were trimmed by 3 bases and 6 bases, with 18 bases remaining between them. The CDR3, as DNA: TGCGCCAGCAGTCAGACCCTCCTATGGTCGTGCGAGCAGTACTTC. Protein sequence: CASSQTLLWSCEQYF.

The chain joins TRBV27 to TRBJ2-7, with TRBD1 matching 9 bases. The CDR3 sequence is 15 residues long. CDR1 and CDR2 (germline): MNHEY, SMNVEV (reference sequence). V shed 4 bases, J shed 3 bases, and the junction held 7 bases outside the gene matches. The CDR3 sequence: CASSSTGTGFYEQYF. The CDR3 DNA follows: TGTGCCAGCAGTTCAACCGGGACAGGGTTCTACGAGCAGTACTTC.

This clone was observed a few times. The chain uses TRBV13 and TRBJ2-5, with 8 bases identical to TRBD1. V trimming: 5 bases; J trimming: 7 bases; junction bases outside the gene matches: 9. The V gene's germline CDR1 is PRHDT and CDR2 FYEKMQ (reference sequence). The CDR3 consists of 14 residues. CDR3 bases: TGTGCCAGCAGCGACGGACAGGGCTTTGGGACCCAGTACTTC. Residues: CASSDGQGFGTQYF.

This clone appeared once. CDR3 region: CASRSGYQETQYF. CDR3 coding DNA: TGTGCCAGCAGATCCGGGTACCAAGAGACCCAGTACTTC. The V call is TRBV5-6, the J call TRBJ2-5; D gene unclear. V was shortened by 5 bases and J by 0 bases, with 8 bases between the two germline ends. The CDR3 covers 13 residues. CDR1 SGHDT and CDR2 YYEEEE come from the germline V gene.

The V gene is TRBV9, the J gene TRBJ2-7; D is possibly TRBD2 (5 bases). Between the trimmed V and J ends, which lost 2 bases and 3 bases, there was a span of 9 bases. This CDR3 region has 13 residues. Germline CDR1 and CDR2: SGDLS and YYNGEE. In DNA, the CDR3 is TGTGCCAGCAGCGTCGGGGTGGGCTACGAGCAGTACTTC. Translating it yields CASSVGVGYEQYF.

The J gene is TRBJ1-4, the V gene TRBV27, with D unclear. The V and J ends lost 8 bases and 0 bases respectively, with 10 bases between them. Germline V gene sequence: CDR1 MNHEY, CDR2 SMNVEV (reference sequence). The CDR3 totals 14 residues. CDR3 amino acids: CASAGDSTNEKLFF. The DNA of the CDR3 is TGTGCCAGCGCCGGCGATTCAACTAATGAAAAACTGTTTTTT.

This rearrangement joins TRBV15 to TRBJ2-5; 10 positions match TRBD2. There are 15 residues in the CDR3. CDR1 and CDR2 (germline): LNHNV, YYDKDF (reference sequence). V shed 0 bases and J 5 bases; nucleotides not matched to a gene: 3. Here the CDR3 reads CATSREAGGPETQYF. CDR3 nucleotides: TGTGCCACCAGCAGAGAAGCGGGGGGGCCGGAGACCCAGTACTTC.

J is TRBJ2-3 and V is TRBV5-6; D uncertain. V gave up 2 bases and J gave up 4 bases, with 5 bases separating them. Per the germline V gene, CDR1 is SGHDT and CDR2 is YYEEEE. The CDR3 runs 12 residues. The chain's CDR3 is CASSFPSDTQYF. The CDR3 DNA reads TGTGCCAGCAGCTTCCCTTCAGATACGCAGTATTTT.

This clone was observed a handful of times. The genes are TRBV15 and TRBJ2-7; D possibly uses TRBD1 or TRBD2 (5 bases each). CDR3 length equals 14 residues. V was trimmed by 0 bases and J by 7 bases, leaving 13 bases between them. The germline V gene encodes CDR1 LNHNV and CDR2 YYDKDF (reference sequence). CDR3 in DNA: TGTGCCACCAGCAGAGATTTTTCAGGGAGTGAGCAGTACTTC. It translates to CATSRDFSGSEQYF.

This rearrangement joins TRBV4-3 to TRBJ2-7; D perhaps matches TRBD1 (6 bases). From germline, CDR1 is LGHNA and CDR2 YSLEER. The CDR3 consists of 16 residues. Trimming removed 0 bases from V and 6 bases from J, with 18 bases in between. In nucleotides, the CDR3 is TGCGCCAGCAGCCAAGATTACGTCTCTGGGGGCGGCGAGCAGTACTTC. This encodes CASSQDYVSGGGEQYF.